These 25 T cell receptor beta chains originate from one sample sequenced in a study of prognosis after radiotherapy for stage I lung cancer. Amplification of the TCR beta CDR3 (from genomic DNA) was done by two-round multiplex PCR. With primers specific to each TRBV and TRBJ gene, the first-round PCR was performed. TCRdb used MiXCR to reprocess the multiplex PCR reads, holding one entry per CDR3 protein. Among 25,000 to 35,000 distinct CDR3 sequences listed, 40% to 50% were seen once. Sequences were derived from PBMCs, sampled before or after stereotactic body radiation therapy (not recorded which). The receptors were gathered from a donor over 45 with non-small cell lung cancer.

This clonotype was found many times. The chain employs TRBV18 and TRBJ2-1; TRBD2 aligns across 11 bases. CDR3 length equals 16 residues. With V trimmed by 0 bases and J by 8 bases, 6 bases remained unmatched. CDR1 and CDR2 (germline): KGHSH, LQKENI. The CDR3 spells CASSPPGSGRAYEQFF. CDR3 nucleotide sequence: TGTGCCAGCTCACCACCAGGTAGCGGGAGGGCCTATGAGCAGTTCTTC.

DNA for the CDR3: TGTGCCAGCAGCTTAGCGTTCGGCCCTCGGTACGAGCAGTACTTC. It codes for CASSLAFGPRYEQYF. The chain uses TRBV7-8 and TRBJ2-7; D remains ambiguous. This CDR3 comprises 15 residues. V lost 0 bases and J lost 4, with 13 bases in between. Germline CDR1 reads SGHVS; CDR2 reads FQNEAQ.

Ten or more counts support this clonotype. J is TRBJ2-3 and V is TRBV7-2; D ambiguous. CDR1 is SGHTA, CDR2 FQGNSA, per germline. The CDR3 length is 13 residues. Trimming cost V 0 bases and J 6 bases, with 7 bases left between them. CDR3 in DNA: TGTGCCAGCAGCTTAGCGGGCCAGGATACGCAGTATTTT. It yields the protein CASSLAGQDTQYF.

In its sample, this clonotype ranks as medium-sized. Here the CDR3 reads CASSRTDSPLHF. The CDR3 DNA sequence: TGTGCCAGCAGCCGGACAGATTCACCCCTCCACTTT. The V and J genes are TRBV6-2 or TRBV6-3 and TRBJ1-6; tentatively, D is TRBD1 (6 bases). Germline V gene sequence: CDR1 MNHEY, CDR2 SVGEGT. Between the trimmed V and J ends, which lost 6 bases and 8 bases, there was a span of 8 bases. This CDR3 comprises 12 residues.

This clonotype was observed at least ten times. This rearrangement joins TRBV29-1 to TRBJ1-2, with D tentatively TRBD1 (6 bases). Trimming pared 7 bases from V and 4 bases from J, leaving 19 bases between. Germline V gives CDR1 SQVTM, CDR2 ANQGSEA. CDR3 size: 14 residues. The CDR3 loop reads CSAGEVDSPYGYTF. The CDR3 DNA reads TGCAGCGCCGGGGAGGTGGACAGCCCCTATGGCTACACCTTC.

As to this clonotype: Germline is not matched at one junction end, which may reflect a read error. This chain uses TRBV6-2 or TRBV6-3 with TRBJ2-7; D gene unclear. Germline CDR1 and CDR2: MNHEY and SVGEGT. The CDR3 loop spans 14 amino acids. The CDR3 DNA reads TGTGCCAGCAGTTGGGTATTAGAATCCTACGAGCATTACTTC. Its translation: CASSWVLESYEHYF.

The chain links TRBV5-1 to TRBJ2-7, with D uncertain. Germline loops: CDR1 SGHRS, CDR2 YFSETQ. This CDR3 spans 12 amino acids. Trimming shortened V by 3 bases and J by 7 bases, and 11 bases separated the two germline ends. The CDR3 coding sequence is TGCGCCAGCAGCTCGTTCCCCTGGGAGCAGTACTTC. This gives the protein CASSSFPWEQYF.

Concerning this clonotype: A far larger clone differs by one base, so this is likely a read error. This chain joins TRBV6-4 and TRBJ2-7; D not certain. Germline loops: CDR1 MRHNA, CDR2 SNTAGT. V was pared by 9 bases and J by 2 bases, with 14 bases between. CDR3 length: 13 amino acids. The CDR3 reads CARLEGGTYEQYF. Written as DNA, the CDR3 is TGTGCCAGGCTCGAAGGTGGGACCTACGAGCAGTACTTC.

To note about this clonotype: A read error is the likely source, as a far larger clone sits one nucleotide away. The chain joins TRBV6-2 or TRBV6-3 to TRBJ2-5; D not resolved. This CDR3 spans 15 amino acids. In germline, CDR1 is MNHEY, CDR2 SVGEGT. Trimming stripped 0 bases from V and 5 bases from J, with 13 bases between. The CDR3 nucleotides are TGTGCCAGCAGTTACTCGTCTTTGATCCCCGAGACCCAGTACTTC. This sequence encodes CASSYSSLIPETQYF.

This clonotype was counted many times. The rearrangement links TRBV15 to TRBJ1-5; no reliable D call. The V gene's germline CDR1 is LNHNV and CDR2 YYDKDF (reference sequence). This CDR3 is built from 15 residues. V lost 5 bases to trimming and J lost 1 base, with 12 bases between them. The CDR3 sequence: CATSSGPTSNQPQHF. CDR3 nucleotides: TGTGCCACCAGCTCTGGCCCCACGAGCAATCAGCCCCAGCATTTT.

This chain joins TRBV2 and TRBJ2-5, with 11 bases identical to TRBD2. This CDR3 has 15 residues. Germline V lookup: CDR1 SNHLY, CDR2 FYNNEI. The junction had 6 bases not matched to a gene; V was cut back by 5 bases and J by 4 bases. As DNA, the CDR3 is TGTGCCAGCAGTTGCGATAGCGGGAGGGTAGAGACCCAGTACTTC. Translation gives CASSCDSGRVETQYF.

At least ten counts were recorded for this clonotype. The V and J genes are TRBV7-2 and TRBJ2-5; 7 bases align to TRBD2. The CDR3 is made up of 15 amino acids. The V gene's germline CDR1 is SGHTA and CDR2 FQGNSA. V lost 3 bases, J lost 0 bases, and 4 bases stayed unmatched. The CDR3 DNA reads TGTGCCAGCAGCTTCAGAGCGGGGTACCAAGAGACCCAGTACTTC. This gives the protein CASSFRAGYQETQYF.

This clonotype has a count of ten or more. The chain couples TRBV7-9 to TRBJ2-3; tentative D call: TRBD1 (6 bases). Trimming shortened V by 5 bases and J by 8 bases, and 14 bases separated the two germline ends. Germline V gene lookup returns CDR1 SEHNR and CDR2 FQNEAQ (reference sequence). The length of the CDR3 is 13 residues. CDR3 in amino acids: CASSLPGEATQYF. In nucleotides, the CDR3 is TGTGCCAGCAGCCTCCCAGGGGAAGCTACGCAGTATTTT.

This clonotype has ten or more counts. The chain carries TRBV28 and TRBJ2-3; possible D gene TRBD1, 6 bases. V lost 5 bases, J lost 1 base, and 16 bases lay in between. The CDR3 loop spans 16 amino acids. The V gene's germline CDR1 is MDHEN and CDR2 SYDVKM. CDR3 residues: CASSAGTTRGTDTQYF. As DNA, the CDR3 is TGTGCCAGCAGTGCAGGGACAACAAGGGGCACAGATACGCAGTATTTT.

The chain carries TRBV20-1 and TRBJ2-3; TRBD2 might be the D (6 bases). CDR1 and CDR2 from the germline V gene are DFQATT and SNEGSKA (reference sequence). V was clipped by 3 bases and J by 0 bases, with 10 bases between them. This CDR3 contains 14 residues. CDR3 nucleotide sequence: TGCAGTGCTAGGTCTAGCGCAAGCACAGATACGCAGTATTTT. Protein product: CSARSSASTDTQYF.

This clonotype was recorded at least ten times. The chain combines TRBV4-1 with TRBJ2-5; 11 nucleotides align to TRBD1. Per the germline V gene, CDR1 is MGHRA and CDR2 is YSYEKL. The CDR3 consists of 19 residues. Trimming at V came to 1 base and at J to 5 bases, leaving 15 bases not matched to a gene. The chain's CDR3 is CASSQGWLGQGAIWETQYF. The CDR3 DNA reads TGCGCCAGCAGCCAAGGTTGGCTTGGACAGGGGGCGATCTGGGAGACCCAGTACTTC.

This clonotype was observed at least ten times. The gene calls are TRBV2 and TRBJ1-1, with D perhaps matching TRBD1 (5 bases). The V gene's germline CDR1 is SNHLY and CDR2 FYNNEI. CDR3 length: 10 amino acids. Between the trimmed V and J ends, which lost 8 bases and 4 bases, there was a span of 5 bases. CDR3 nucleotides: TGTGCCAGCGGGGGCACTGAAGCTTTCTTT. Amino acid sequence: CASGGTEAFF.

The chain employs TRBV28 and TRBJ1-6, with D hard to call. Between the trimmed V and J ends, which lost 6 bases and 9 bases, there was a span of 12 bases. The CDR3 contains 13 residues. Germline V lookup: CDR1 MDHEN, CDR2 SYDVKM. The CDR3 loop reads CASSGPFSSPLHF. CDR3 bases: TGTGCCAGCAGCGGTCCCTTTAGTTCACCCCTCCACTTT.

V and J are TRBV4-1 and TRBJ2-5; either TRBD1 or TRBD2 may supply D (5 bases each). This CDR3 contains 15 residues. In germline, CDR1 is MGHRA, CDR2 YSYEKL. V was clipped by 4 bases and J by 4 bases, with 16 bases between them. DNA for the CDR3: TGCGCCAGCAGCCGGGGAACAGGAGGAATAGAGACCCAGTACTTC. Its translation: CASSRGTGGIETQYF.

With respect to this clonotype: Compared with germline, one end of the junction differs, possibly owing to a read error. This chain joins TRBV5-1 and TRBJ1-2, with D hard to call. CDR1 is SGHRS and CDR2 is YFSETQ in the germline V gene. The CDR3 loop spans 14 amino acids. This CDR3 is CASSLEVQVYGYTF. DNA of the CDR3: TGCGCCAGCAGCTTGGAGGTGCAGGTCTATGGTTACACCTTC. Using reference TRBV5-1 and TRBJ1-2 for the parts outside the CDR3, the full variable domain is KAGVTQTPRYLIKTRGQQVTLSCSPISGHRSVSWYQQTPGQGLQFLFEYFSETQRNKGNFPGRFSGRQFSNSRSEMNVSTLELGDSALYLCASSLEVQVYGYTFGSGTRLTVV.

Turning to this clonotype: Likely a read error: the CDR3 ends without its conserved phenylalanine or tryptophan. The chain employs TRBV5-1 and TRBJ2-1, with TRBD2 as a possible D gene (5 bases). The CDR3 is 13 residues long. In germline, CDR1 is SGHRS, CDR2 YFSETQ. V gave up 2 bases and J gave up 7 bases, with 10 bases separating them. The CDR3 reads CASSFRRFNEQFL. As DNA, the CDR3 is TGCGCCAGCAGCTTTAGGAGGTTTAATGAGCAGTTCCTC.

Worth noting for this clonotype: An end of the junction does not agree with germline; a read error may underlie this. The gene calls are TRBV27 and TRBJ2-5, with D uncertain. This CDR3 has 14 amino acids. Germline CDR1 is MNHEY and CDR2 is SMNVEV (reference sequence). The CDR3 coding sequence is TGTACCAGCAGTTTAGGGATGGGGTTTAATACCCAGTACTTC. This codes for CTSSLGMGFNTQYF.

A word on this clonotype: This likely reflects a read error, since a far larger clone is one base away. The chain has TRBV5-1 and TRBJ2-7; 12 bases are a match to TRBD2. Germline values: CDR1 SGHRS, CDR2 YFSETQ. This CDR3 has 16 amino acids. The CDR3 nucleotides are TGTGCCAGCATCTTTGGACTAGCGGGAAATAGGGACGAGCAGTACTTC. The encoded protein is CASIFGLAGNRDEQYF. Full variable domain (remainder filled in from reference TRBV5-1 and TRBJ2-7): KAGVTQTPRYLIKTRGQQVTLSCSPISGHRSVSWYQQTPGQGLQFLFEYFSETQRNKGNFPGRFSGRQFSNSRSEMNVSTLELGDSALYLCASIFGLAGNRDEQYFGPGTRLTVT.

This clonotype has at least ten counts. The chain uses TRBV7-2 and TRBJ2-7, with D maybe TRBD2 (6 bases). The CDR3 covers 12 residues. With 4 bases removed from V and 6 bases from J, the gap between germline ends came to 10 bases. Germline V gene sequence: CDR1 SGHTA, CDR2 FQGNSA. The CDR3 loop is CASSWRRGEQYF. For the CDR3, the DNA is TGTGCCAGCAGCTGGCGGCGGGGCGAGCAGTACTTC.

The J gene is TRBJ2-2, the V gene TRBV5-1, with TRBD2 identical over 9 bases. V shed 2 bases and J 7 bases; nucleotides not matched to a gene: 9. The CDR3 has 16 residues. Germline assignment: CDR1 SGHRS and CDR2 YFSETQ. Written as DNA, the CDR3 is TGCGCCAGCAGCTTATCTAGCGGGATTGGTATCGGGGAGCTGTTTTTT. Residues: CASSLSSGIGIGELFF.